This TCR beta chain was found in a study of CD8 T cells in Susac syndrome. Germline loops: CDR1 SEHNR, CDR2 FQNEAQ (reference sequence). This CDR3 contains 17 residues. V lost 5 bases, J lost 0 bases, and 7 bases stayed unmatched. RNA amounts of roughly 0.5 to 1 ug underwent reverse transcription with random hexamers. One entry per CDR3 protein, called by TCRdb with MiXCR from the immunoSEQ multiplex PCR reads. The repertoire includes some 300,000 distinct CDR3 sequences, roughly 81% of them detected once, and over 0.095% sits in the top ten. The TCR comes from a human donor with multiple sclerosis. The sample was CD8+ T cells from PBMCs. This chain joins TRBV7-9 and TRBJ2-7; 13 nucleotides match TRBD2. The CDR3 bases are TGTGCCAGCAGCAGTAGGACTAGCGGGAGCGGCTCCTACGAGCAGTACTTC. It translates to CASSSRTSGSGSYEQYF.